The sequence of this T cell receptor (beta chain) was determined in a study of T-cell reconstitution after alpha-beta-depleted transplantation in children. Broader study findings: About two months after transplant, alpha-beta T cells reportedly came from several hundred expanded graft clones.

From germline, CDR1 is SGHRS and CDR2 YFSETQ. The CDR3 runs 15 residues. After removal of 5 bases from V and 2 bases from J, the junction contained 10 bases not matched to a gene. The TCRbeta library was prepared with unique molecular identifiers. Using its own MiXCR run on the PCR reads, TCRdb lists one record per CDR3 protein. Among roughly 420,000 distinct CDR3 sequences listed, roughly 15% were seen once. This clonotype was seen only a few times. Its specificity is unknown. Material: PBMCs, mostly from graft donor cells, obtained 360 days after TCRalphabeta/CD19-depleted stem cell transplant. The chain employs TRBV5-1 and TRBJ2-7; 7 bases agree with TRBD2. This TCR was sampled from a boy less than two years old who had a stem cell transplant for Wiskott-Aldrich syndrome, so the T cells may come from the graft donor. The CDR3 region has the DNA TGCGCCAGCAGAATGGGGTGGAGCGGGACCTACGAGCAGTACTTC. Amino acid sequence: CASRMGWSGTYEQYF.